This T cell receptor (beta chain) was sequenced in a study of cytomegalovirus exposure and HLA in healthy donors. Concerning this clone itself: Within the sample, other DNA sequences also encode this same CDR3.

V dropped 5 bases and J dropped 5 bases, with 18 bases sitting between them. The CDR3 spans 15 residues. Per the germline V gene, CDR1 is MNHEY and CDR2 is SVGAGI. It was with 60 Vbeta and 13 Jbeta primers that the PCR ran. The table came from immunoSEQ multiplex PCR; TCRdb's copy has only in-frame clones and leaves some out. This table holds about 150,000 clones, around 80% found once. V is TRBV6-5 and J is TRBJ1-2, with a possible D match to TRBD1 (5 bases). Source material: PBMCs. This receptor was identified in a man aged 25-45 years in good health and CMV-seropositive. The CDR3 region is CASSRRQTVNYGYTF. CDR3 in DNA: TGTGCCAGCAGTCGAAGACAGACAGTTAATTATGGCTACACCTTC.